Below are 7 T cell receptor beta chains sequenced from a single sample in a study of spatial heterogeneity in lung cancer. Using its own MiXCR run on the 5' RACE reads, TCRdb lists one record per CDR3 protein. The sample holds about 39,000 distinct CDR3 sequences, around 5.8% seen once. Time point: sample taken at primary tumor resection. Tumor, nontumor lung or frozen PBMC supplied whole RNA, sequenced without sorting. This specimen consisted of PBMCs, obtained at surgery. Receptors originate from a male donor with early-stage non-small cell lung cancer.

In its sample, this clonotype was seen many times. This chain links TRBV4-2 with TRBJ2-7; the match to TRBD2 covers 10 bases. Germline V gives CDR1 LGHNA, CDR2 YNFKEQ. V dropped 0 bases and J dropped 3; count of bases not matched to a gene: 2. This CDR3 region has 15 residues. The CDR3 DNA sequence: TGTGCCAGCAGCCAAGATACTAGCGGGGTCTACGAGCAGTACTTC. Translating it yields CASSQDTSGVYEQYF.

This clonotype was detected ten times or more. This chain connects TRBV3-1 to TRBJ1-4, with 8 nucleotides matching TRBD1. CDR1 and CDR2 from the germline V gene are LGHDT and YNNKEL (reference sequence). Unmatched junction bases numbered 17, after V lost 6 bases and J lost 8 bases. The CDR3 is made up of 17 amino acids. CDR3 sequence: CASSHGGGRTGNEKLFF. CDR3 in DNA: TGTGCCAGCAGTCACGGGGGGGGCCGGACAGGGAACGAAAAACTGTTTTTT.

This clonotype showed up many times. The V gene is TRBV6-2 or TRBV6-3, the J gene TRBJ1-5; 8 bases are a match to TRBD1. The CDR3 runs 15 residues. CDR1 is MNHEY and CDR2 is SVGEGT in the germline V gene. The junction had 7 bases not matched to a gene; V was cut back by 4 bases and J by 5 bases. CDR3 amino acids: CASSSLDRGDQPQHF. The CDR3 coding sequence is TGTGCCAGCAGTTCTTTAGACAGGGGTGATCAGCCCCAGCATTTT.

This clonotype was seen a handful of times. V gene TRBV5-1 combines with J gene TRBJ1-2; TRBD1 matches 12 bases. Germline trimming cut 1 base from V and 7 bases from J; bases unmatched to any gene: 5. Germline V gene lookup returns CDR1 SGHRS and CDR2 YFSETQ. This CDR3 region has 15 residues. Here the CDR3 reads CASSLSGTGGSGYTF. Written as DNA, the CDR3 is TGCGCCAGCAGCTTGTCCGGGACAGGGGGCTCTGGCTACACCTTC.

This clonotype was counted many times. The J gene is TRBJ2-3, the V gene TRBV6-5; D is unclear. Germline V gene sequence: CDR1 MNHEY, CDR2 SVGAGI. CDR3 length equals 15 residues. With 2 bases removed from V and 2 bases from J, the gap between germline ends came to 11 bases. DNA of the CDR3: TGTGCCAGCAGTTACCGGGCTACGTCCACAGATACGCAGTATTTT. Protein product: CASSYRATSTDTQYF.

This clonotype was recorded at least ten times. The rearrangement links TRBV25-1 to TRBJ2-3; tentatively, D is TRBD2 (5 bases). Trimming shortened V by 10 bases and J by 4 bases, and 21 bases separated the two germline ends. CDR1 and CDR2 (germline): MGHDK, SYGVNS. This CDR3 has 15 residues. The CDR3 DNA reads as TGTGCCACCTCTAATCCACAACCGGGATCAGATACGCAGTATTTT. Translation gives CATSNPQPGSDTQYF.

This clonotype was recorded at least ten times. The chain combines TRBV14 with TRBJ2-3; D call uncertain. There are 14 residues in the CDR3. Germline V lookup: CDR1 SGHDN, CDR2 FVKESK. The V end was cut by 3 bases, the J end by 5 bases, with 12 bases between. CDR3 sequence (DNA): TGTGCCAGCAGCCACCTGTTTCTCCGAGATACGCAGTATTTT. Translating gives CASSHLFLRDTQYF. Together with reference TRBV14 and TRBJ2-3, the CDR3 gives the full variable domain: EAGVTQFPSHSVIEKGQTVTLRCDPISGHDNLYWYRRVMGKEIKFLLHFVKESKQDESGMPNNRFLAERTGGTYSTLKVQPAELEDSGVYFCASSHLFLRDTQYFGPGTRLTVL.